These 4 T cell receptor beta chains originate from one sample sequenced in a study of T cell changes during pregnancy in multiple sclerosis. Measured with immunoSEQ multiplex PCR; TCRdb has only the in-frame clones, and not every one. The repertoire holds some 80,000 clones, with nearly 95% as singletons. This specimen was CD4+ T cells from peripheral blood mononuclear cells, taken after pregnancy. These receptors originate from a female donor with multiple sclerosis, enrolled in a pregnancy study.

This clone has more than one count but fewer than ten. V is TRBV28 and J is TRBJ2-3; TRBD2 agrees at 11 bases. The V gene end was trimmed by 4 bases and the J gene end by 1 base; junction bases not matched to a gene: 19. CDR1 and CDR2 (germline): MDHEN, SYDVKM. CDR3 size: 21 residues. CDR3 nucleotide sequence: TGTGCCAGCAGTTATGGGGCCCGGATAGCGGGAGGGTTGTCTGGCACAGATACGCAGTATTTT. Its translation is CASSYGARIAGGLSGTDTQYF.

The gene calls are TRBV6-5 and TRBJ1-4; D is undetermined. V was trimmed by 5 bases and J by 0 bases, leaving 10 bases between them. The CDR3 runs 15 residues. Germline-derived CDR1 and CDR2 are MNHEY and SVGAGI. CDR3: CASSPNLATNEKLFF. For the CDR3, the DNA is TGTGCCAGCAGTCCAAACCTAGCAACTAATGAAAAACTGTTTTTT.

CDR3 sequence reads: CALSRSTDTQYF. CDR3 sequence (DNA): TGTGCCTTAAGCCGAAGCACAGATACGCAGTATTTT. The V gene is TRBV30, the J gene TRBJ2-3, with no clear D. The V and J ends lost 7 bases and 0 bases respectively, with 8 bases between them. The germline CDR1 and CDR2 sequences are GTSNPN and SVGIG (reference sequence). The CDR3 extends over 12 amino acids.

The chain is built from TRBV19 and TRBJ1-4; D is perhaps TRBD1 (5 bases). V was cut by 6 bases and J by 5 bases, with 19 bases left in between. The germline V gene encodes CDR1 LNHDA and CDR2 SQIVND (reference sequence). CDR3 length: 16 residues. CDR3 sequence reads: CASSTKLRDSNEKLFF. CDR3 DNA sequence: TGTGCCAGTAGCACAAAACTCCGGGACTCAAATGAAAAACTGTTTTTT.